Below, one T cell receptor (beta chain) is given with its context. This entry comes from a study of blood T cell repertoires in COVID-19. Study background: The United States, Italy and Spain supplied acute and convalescent COVID-19 samples.

The CDR3 consists of 14 residues. Germline lookup yields CDR1 LNHNV and CDR2 YYDKDF (reference sequence). V was trimmed by 0 bases and J by 6 bases, leaving 11 bases between them. Using immunoSEQ multiplex PCR, the repertoire was profiled, and TCRdb retains in-frame clones only, with some absent. The table has about 120,000 clones, more than 80% seen once. The receptor was derived from a man in his forties or fifties with acute or convalescent COVID-19. Sample: peripheral blood. V and J are TRBV15 and TRBJ1-2, with D tentatively TRBD1 (5 bases). The CDR3: CATSRDLTDDGYTF. CDR3 coding DNA: TGTGCCACCAGCAGAGATTTGACAGACGATGGCTACACCTTC.